This T cell receptor beta chain was recovered during a study of T cells after yellow fever vaccination. Study overall: Fractions of limited cellularity were prepared by means of SMART-Seq v4 Ultra Low Input. Study-wide results and caveats: Any FACS-sorted repertoire could hold abundant clonotypes that contaminate it from the bulk population.

Germline CDR1 reads SGHKS; CDR2 reads YYEKEE (reference sequence). There are 15 residues in the CDR3. Trimming stripped 3 bases from V and 4 bases from J, with 14 bases between. A process of 5'RACE template switching, which added a universal primer site and UMIs, was used to make TCR cDNA. TCRdb processed the 5' RACE reads anew with MiXCR; each CDR3 protein has one entry. Of around 400,000 distinct CDR3 sequences in the sample, around a tenth were seen once. This clonotype was seen a handful of times. Its target is unknown. This clonotype was sampled from a man younger than 35 who received the YFV17D yellow fever vaccine. The material sequenced was PBMCs, taken on the day of the first yellow fever vaccination. The genes are TRBV5-5 and TRBJ2-1, with D possibly being TRBD2 (7 bases). The CDR3 nucleotides read TGTGCCAGCAGCTCGGGGCGGGGGCCGTACAATGAGCAGTTCTTC. This encodes CASSSGRGPYNEQFF.